These 24 T cell receptor beta chains were sequenced from one sample in a study of cytomegalovirus exposure and HLA in healthy donors. The repertoire was sequenced with immunoSEQ multiplex PCR; TCRdb's copy has only in-frame clones and lacks some. The profile covers 90,000 to 150,000 clones, with about 85% appearing a single time and nearly 4.5% taken by the ten largest. The material sequenced was PBMCs. All receptors derive from a young man in good health and CMV-seropositive.

The rearrangement uses TRBV5-1 and TRBJ2-1; 13 nucleotides align to TRBD2. The trim removed 3 bases at V and 8 bases at J, leaving 17 bases unmatched. The CDR3 has 19 residues. Germline V gene sequence: CDR1 SGHRS, CDR2 YFSETQ. The CDR3 bases are TGCGCCAGCAGCTGGTCGACTAGCGGGGGGCTCCCGGGGTGGGATGAGCAGTTCTTC. Its translation is CASSWSTSGGLPGWDEQFF.

CDR3 coding DNA: TGTGCCAGCAGACAGGGTGTCAATCGGGATACGCAGTATTTT. As protein: CASRQGVNRDTQYF. The chain employs TRBV2 and TRBJ2-3, with D possibly TRBD1 on 6 matching bases. The germline CDR1 and CDR2 sequences are SNHLY and FYNNEI. The V end lost 6 bases, the J end lost 6 bases, and 16 bases lay between the germline ends. This CDR3 has 14 amino acids. Full variable domain (missing parts from reference TRBV2 and TRBJ2-3): EPEVTQTPSHQVTQMGQEVILRCVPISNHLYFYWYRQILGQKVEFLVSFYNNEISEKSEIFDDQFSVERPDGSNFTLKIRSTKLEDSAMYFCASRQGVNRDTQYFGPGTRLTVL.

This chain links TRBV18 with TRBJ1-2, with a tentative D call TRBD1 (6 bases). The germline V gene encodes CDR1 KGHSH and CDR2 LQKENI. The CDR3 covers 18 residues. V was trimmed by 1 base and J by 8 bases, leaving 26 bases between them. The CDR3 nucleotides read TGTGCCAGCTCACCACGGTCCGCGAACGGGGGGCCTCAAGACGGCTACACCTTC. This encodes CASSPRSANGGPQDGYTF.

The chain links TRBV7-9 to TRBJ1-4; 9 nucleotides line up with TRBD1. Germline V gene data show CDR1 as SEHNR and CDR2 as FQNEAQ (reference sequence). CDR3 length equals 16 residues. With 7 bases clipped from V and 0 bases from J, the junction kept 6 bases outside the gene matches. The CDR3 loop is CASTAGTGTTNEKLFF. CDR3 in DNA: TGTGCCAGCACCGCCGGGACAGGGACAACTAATGAAAAACTGTTTTTT. Full variable domain (rest looked up from reference TRBV7-9 and TRBJ1-4): DTGVSQNPRHKITKRGQNVTFRCDPISEHNRLYWYRQTLGQGPEFLTYFQNEAQLEKSRLLSDRFSAERPKGSFSTLEIQRTEQGDSAMYLCASTAGTGTTNEKLFFGSGTQLSVL.

V usage is TRBV5-6 and J usage is TRBJ2-5; the D gene is possibly TRBD2 (5 bases). V dropped 4 bases and J dropped 3 bases, with 16 bases sitting between them. Per germline, CDR1 SGHDT and CDR2 YYEEEE. The CDR3 extends over 15 amino acids. Here the CDR3 reads CASSLSVGVEETQYF. CDR3 in DNA: TGTGCCAGCAGCCTTAGCGTGGGTGTTGAAGAGACCCAGTACTTC.

This clone came up a few times. One end of the junction fails to match germline, which may point to a read error. This chain uses TRBV30 with TRBJ1-2; D is unresolved. The CDR3 is made up of 12 amino acids. Germline values: CDR1 GTSNPN, CDR2 SVGIG (reference sequence). The CDR3 reads CAWSWAMDGYTF. The DNA for the CDR3 is TGTGCTTGGAGTTGGGCTATGGATGGCTACACCTTC.

J is TRBJ2-1 and V is TRBV7-9; D possibly corresponds to TRBD1 (6 bases). The V end was cut by 1 base, the J end by 10 bases, with 11 bases between. Germline V CDR1 and CDR2: SEHNR, FQNEAQ (reference sequence). The CDR3 runs 13 residues. CDR3 sequence reads: CASSLVQGMEQFF. The CDR3 region has the DNA TGTGCCAGCAGCTTAGTACAGGGTATGGAGCAGTTCTTC.

The rearrangement uses TRBV25-1 and TRBJ1-2; perhaps TRBD1 as D (6 bases). There are 14 residues in the CDR3. Germline V gene data show CDR1 as MGHDK and CDR2 as SYGVNS. Trimming shortened V by 3 bases and J by 6 bases, and 14 bases separated the two germline ends. CDR3 region: CASSDSQGTHGYTF. The CDR3, as DNA: TGTGCCAGCAGTGATTCGCAGGGGACACATGGCTACACCTTC.

This chain links TRBV7-9 with TRBJ2-5; 8 bases map to TRBD1. The V gene end was trimmed by 5 bases and the J gene end by 3 bases; junction bases not matched to a gene: 5. CDR3 length: 14 residues. Germline-derived CDR1 and CDR2 are SEHNR and FQNEAQ (reference sequence). For the CDR3, the DNA is TGTGCCAGCAGCCTAGGACAGGGTGAAGAGACCCAGTACTTC. It yields the protein CASSLGQGEETQYF.

This clone was detected only a few times. V usage is TRBV19 and J usage is TRBJ1-5, with unresolved D. The V end was cut by 1 base, the J end by 8 bases, with 9 bases between. The CDR3 sequence is 13 residues long. From germline, CDR1 is LNHDA and CDR2 SQIVND (reference sequence). CDR3 nucleotide sequence: TGTGCCAGTAGTATAGGGAGTCTTGAGCCCCAGCATTTT. This gives the protein CASSIGSLEPQHF.

In its sample, this clone was seen once. This sequence joins TRBV2 and TRBJ2-1, with 8 bases lining up with TRBD1. The junction had 6 bases not matched to a gene; V was cut back by 5 bases and J by 6 bases. The germline gives CDR1 SNHLY, CDR2 FYNNEI. The CDR3 covers 14 residues. The CDR3 DNA is TGTGCCAGCAGTTTGACAGGGGCTAGCAATGAGCAGTTCTTC. Protein sequence: CASSLTGASNEQFF.

V and J are TRBV4-2 and TRBJ2-7; possibly TRBD1 for D (6 bases). Germline CDR1 is LGHNA and CDR2 is YNFKEQ. The CDR3 loop spans 16 amino acids. With 4 bases removed from V and 3 bases from J, the gap between germline ends came to 19 bases. The CDR3 DNA is TGTGCCAGCAGCCCAGAGACCTTTAACAGGGACTACGAGCAGTACTTC. Residues: CASSPETFNRDYEQYF.

This clone occurred once. The chain recombines TRBV5-1 with TRBJ2-1; 9 nucleotides agree with TRBD2. J lost 0 bases, V lost 2 bases, and 12 bases had no gene match. The germline CDR1 and CDR2 sequences are SGHRS and YFSETQ. The CDR3 covers 19 residues. The CDR3 region has the DNA TGCGCCAGCAGCTTCTCTTCTAGCGGGGCCACGAGCTCCTACAATGAGCAGTTCTTC. Protein sequence: CASSFSSSGATSSYNEQFF.

The rearrangement joins TRBV7-2 to TRBJ2-1; no firm D call. The CDR3 runs 13 residues. Germline values: CDR1 SGHTA, CDR2 FQGNSA. V lost 1 base, J lost 6 bases, and 7 bases lay in between. The CDR3 sequence is CASSLVSANEQFF. The CDR3 bases are TGTGCCAGCAGCTTAGTGAGTGCCAATGAGCAGTTCTTC.

The chain joins TRBV7-4 to TRBJ2-7; D remains unclear. V was trimmed by 5 bases and J by 2 bases, leaving 22 bases between them. Germline V gene data show CDR1 as SGHVT and CDR2 as SQSDAQ. The CDR3 has 17 amino acids. DNA of the CDR3: TGTGCCAGCAGCCCCCCATCAGATCCCCGCATAACCTACGAGCAGTACTTC. It is translated as CASSPPSDPRITYEQYF. Together with reference TRBV7-4 and TRBJ2-7, the CDR3 gives the full variable domain: GAGVSQSPRYKVAKRGRDVALRCDSISGHVTLYWYRQTLGQGSEVLTYSQSDAQRDKSGRPSGRFSAERPERSVSTLKIQRTEQGDSAVYLCASSPPSDPRITYEQYFGPGTRLTVT.

This rearrangement joins TRBV5-1 to TRBJ1-4; D is uncertain. V dropped 0 bases and J dropped 0 bases, with 3 bases sitting between them. The CDR3 has 14 residues. CDR1 is SGHRS, CDR2 YFSETQ, per germline. The CDR3 nucleotides are TGCGCCAGCAGCTTGGCCACAACTAATGAAAAACTGTTTTTT. Its translation: CASSLATTNEKLFF. The full variable domain, with the rest looked up from reference TRBV5-1 and TRBJ1-4, is KAGVTQTPRYLIKTRGQQVTLSCSPISGHRSVSWYQQTPGQGLQFLFEYFSETQRNKGNFPGRFSGRQFSNSRSEMNVSTLELGDSALYLCASSLATTNEKLFFGSGTQLSVL.

This clone was recorded only once. V is TRBV19 and J is TRBJ1-1, with a weak D call TRBD1 (5 bases). In germline, CDR1 is LNHDA, CDR2 SQIVND (reference sequence). Between the trimmed V and J ends, which lost 3 bases and 3 bases, there was a span of 8 bases. The CDR3 sequence is 13 residues long. CDR3 loop: CASSMRGDTEAFF. The CDR3 DNA is TGTGCCAGTAGTATGCGGGGGGACACTGAAGCTTTCTTT.

This chain connects TRBV19 to TRBJ2-7; 8 nucleotides line up with TRBD1. The germline V gene has CDR1 LNHDA and CDR2 SQIVND (reference sequence). J was trimmed by 2 bases and V by 3 bases; bases with no gene match: 3. The CDR3 is 14 amino acids. The CDR3 DNA is TGTGCCAGTAGTATGGGGACAGGAGCCTACGAGCAGTACTTC. It translates to CASSMGTGAYEQYF.

The chain links TRBV2 to TRBJ1-5; the D gene is possibly TRBD1 (6 bases). V lost 3 bases and J lost 1, with 10 bases in between. The CDR3 runs 15 residues. The V gene's germline CDR1 is SNHLY and CDR2 FYNNEI. CDR3 sequence: CASSDHRASNQPQHF. CDR3 DNA sequence: TGTGCCAGCAGTGATCACAGGGCAAGCAATCAGCCCCAGCATTTT.

V gene TRBV29-1 combines with J gene TRBJ2-1, with unresolved D. V lost 6 bases to trimming and J lost 7 bases, with 7 bases between them. The CDR3 is 10 residues long. CDR1 and CDR2 (germline): SQVTM, ANQGSEA. CDR3 amino acids: CSVTENEQFF. Here the CDR3 DNA reads TGCAGCGTGACGGAGAATGAGCAGTTCTTC.

The J gene is TRBJ1-3, the V gene TRBV2; D is undetermined. Deletions cut 6 bases from V and 0 bases from J, with 9 bases between. The germline CDR1 and CDR2 sequences are SNHLY and FYNNEI. The CDR3 runs to 14 residues. The CDR3: CASREGRSGNTIYF. CDR3 sequence (DNA): TGTGCCAGCAGGGAGGGCCGCTCTGGAAACACCATATATTTT.

The gene calls are TRBV7-2 and TRBJ2-1, with 9 positions matching TRBD2. J gave up 4 bases and V 4 bases, and 5 bases lay outside the gene matches. CDR1 SGHTA and CDR2 FQGNSA come from the germline V gene. The CDR3 loop spans 15 amino acids. CDR3 in amino acids: CASSSSGGQYNEQFF. The CDR3 region has the DNA TGTGCCAGCAGCTCCAGCGGGGGGCAGTACAATGAGCAGTTCTTC.

This rearrangement joins TRBV28 to TRBJ1-5; the D gene is possibly TRBD1 (6 bases). V dropped 9 bases and J dropped 0 bases, with 15 bases sitting between them. The germline CDR1 and CDR2 sequences are MDHEN and SYDVKM. The CDR3 contains 15 residues. CDR3 nucleotide sequence: TGTGCCAGTACCAGGGGTTTGTATAGCAATCAGCCCCAGCATTTT. Translating gives CASTRGLYSNQPQHF.

The V gene is TRBV28, the J gene TRBJ1-5; D perhaps matches TRBD1 (5 bases). The V and J ends lost 7 bases and 2 bases respectively, with 15 bases between them. CDR3 size: 15 residues. Looked up from germline, CDR1 is MDHEN and CDR2 is SYDVKM. The CDR3 coding sequence is TGTGCCAGCACCCCGGGGGTGGTACGCAATCAGCCCCAGCATTTT. Translating it yields CASTPGVVRNQPQHF.